The clone carrying this T cell receptor beta chain was detected many times. The antigen remains undetermined. The sample is drawn from a study of identical twins. In germline, CDR1 is MGHRA, CDR2 YSYEKL. The CDR3 has 14 residues. V shed 7 bases, J shed 8 bases, and the junction held 8 bases outside the gene matches. General study findings and limits: With monozygotic twins, out-of-frame TCR alpha sharing exceeded what models estimated. The study reached conclusions through statistical analysis that was cross-sectional, not following the same donors. For cord blood, abundant beta clonotypes had fewer insertions, unlike memory repertoires, which showed none.

A universal primer site came from template switching; cDNA carried unique molecular identifiers. TCRdb re-called the 5' RACE reads with MiXCR, one entry per CDR3 protein. The sample has 690,000 or so distinct CDR3 sequences; roughly 6% are singletons. The gene calls are TRBV4-1 and TRBJ2-1; 10 nucleotides match TRBD1. Sequenced input: naive T cells sorted from blood. The sequence was collected from a man in his late teens or twenties in good health. CDR3: CASNRDRGTDEQFF. The CDR3 DNA is TGCGCCAGCAACCGGGACAGGGGTACCGATGAGCAGTTCTTC.